The 13 T cell receptor beta chains in this list originate from one sample, sequenced in a study of neurological immune-mediated disorders. Via MiXCR, TCRdb re-called the 5' RACE reads, giving one row per CDR3 protein. Counted here are tens of thousands of distinct CDR3 sequences, about a tenth occurring once; the ten biggest clones make up about 1.6%. Time point indicated: longitudinal time-point 1 (baseline). The specimen was PBMCs. Every receptor here comes from a woman in her thirties or forties in good health.

This clonotype has at least ten counts. This rearrangement joins TRBV27 to TRBJ2-7; D possibly corresponds to TRBD1 (6 bases). Germline V lookup: CDR1 MNHEY, CDR2 SMNVEV (reference sequence). The CDR3 spans 14 residues. V was cut by 2 bases and J by 6 bases, with 14 bases left in between. CDR3 coding DNA: TGTGCCAGCAGTTTAGGGGGCCTCCCCTCCGAGCAGTACTTC. Protein product: CASSLGGLPSEQYF.

This clonotype was observed once. The V call is TRBV7-6, the J call TRBJ2-2; 9 bases align to TRBD1. The trim removed 5 bases at V and 2 bases at J, leaving 9 bases unmatched. Germline V gives CDR1 SGHVS, CDR2 FNYEAQ. This CDR3 is built from 17 residues. Here the CDR3 DNA reads TGTGCCAGCAGCGCAAATACAGGGGGCCCCAACACCGGGGAGCTGTTTTTT. Protein sequence: CASSANTGGPNTGELFF.

This clonotype showed up many times. V and J are TRBV7-3 and TRBJ2-7; 10 nucleotides line up with TRBD2. The ends lost 4 bases at V and 3 bases at J; junction bases unmatched: 6. The CDR3 runs to 15 residues. Per germline, CDR1 SGHTA and CDR2 FQGTGA. CDR3 sequence reads: CASSSTPSGSYEQYF. CDR3 nucleotides: TGTGCCAGCAGCTCCACCCCTAGCGGGAGCTACGAGCAGTACTTC.

This clonotype was counted many times. In DNA, the CDR3 is TGTGCCACCACCGTGGGACACGCTCCCAACGAGCAGTACTTC. This encodes CATTVGHAPNEQYF. This rearrangement joins TRBV12-3 or TRBV12-4 to TRBJ2-7, with a possible D match to TRBD1 (6 bases). The CDR3 has 14 residues. Trimming stripped 10 bases from V and 5 bases from J, with 21 bases between.

Many counts were recorded for this clonotype. J is TRBJ2-3 and V is TRBV6-2 or TRBV6-3; D is unclear. The CDR3 has 16 residues. Trimming removed 6 bases from V and 2 bases from J, with 18 bases in between. Germline CDR1 and CDR2: MNHEY and SVGEGT. CDR3 region: CASSPVGRADTDTQYF. The CDR3 DNA follows: TGTGCCAGCAGCCCCGTCGGCCGGGCTGACACAGATACGCAGTATTTT.

In its sample, this clonotype was seen many times. The chain uses TRBV6-2 or TRBV6-3 and TRBJ2-1, with 11 nucleotides matching TRBD2. After removal of 6 bases from V and 2 bases from J, the junction contained 9 bases not matched to a gene. This CDR3 spans 17 amino acids. From germline, CDR1 is MNHEY and CDR2 SVGEGT. The CDR3, as DNA: TGTGCCAGCAGAATTACCGGGACTAGCGGAACCTACAATGAGCAGTTCTTC. Its protein is CASRITGTSGTYNEQFF.

This clonotype has a count of ten or more. The V call is TRBV29-1, the J call TRBJ2-7, with TRBD1 matching 10 bases. Losses at the gene ends were 6 bases for V and 3 bases for J; bases not matched to a gene: 5. This CDR3 is 13 amino acids long. The V gene's germline CDR1 is SQVTM and CDR2 ANQGSEA. This CDR3 is CSVWGTGVYEQYF. For the CDR3, the DNA is TGCAGCGTCTGGGGGACAGGGGTCTACGAGCAGTACTTC.

This clonotype was recorded at least ten times. The J gene is TRBJ2-5, the V gene TRBV5-6; D is undetermined. With 0 bases removed from V and 4 bases from J, the gap between germline ends came to 4 bases. There are 12 residues in the CDR3. The germline gives CDR1 SGHDT, CDR2 YYEEEE. This CDR3 reads CASSLGLETQYF. The CDR3 DNA sequence: TGTGCCAGCAGCTTGGGGTTAGAGACCCAGTACTTC.

This clonotype has only a few counts. This rearrangement joins TRBV6-5 to TRBJ1-1, with 9 bases matching TRBD1. In germline, CDR1 is MNHEY, CDR2 SVGAGI. V gave up 6 bases and J gave up 0 bases; unmatched junction bases: 5. This CDR3 has 15 amino acids. CDR3 loop: CASSLQGAMNTEAFF. DNA of the CDR3: TGTGCCAGCAGCCTACAGGGGGCCATGAACACTGAAGCTTTCTTT.

This clonotype was recorded many times. This rearrangement joins TRBV7-2 to TRBJ2-3, with 7 bases fitting TRBD1. The junction had 4 bases not matched to a gene; V was cut back by 0 bases and J by 1 base. The CDR3 sequence is 16 residues long. The germline V gene encodes CDR1 SGHTA and CDR2 FQGNSA. The CDR3 region is CASSLAGDRGTDTQYF. The CDR3 DNA reads TGTGCCAGCAGCTTAGCAGGAGACAGGGGCACAGATACGCAGTATTTT.

This clonotype was counted at least ten times. This chain links TRBV3-1 with TRBJ1-2, with 8 bases that match TRBD1. The CDR3 totals 15 residues. Germline lookup yields CDR1 LGHDT and CDR2 YNNKEL (reference sequence). V gave up 3 bases and J gave up 6 bases; unmatched junction bases: 9. The CDR3 protein is CASSQSDRAGNGYTF. Here the CDR3 DNA reads TGTGCCAGCAGCCAGTCGGACAGGGCGGGGAATGGCTACACCTTC.

This clonotype was seen a handful of times. A much more abundant neighbour one base away suggests this may be a read error. The rearrangement joins TRBV6-5 to TRBJ1-1, with D possibly being TRBD1 (5 bases). This CDR3 has 14 amino acids. Germline-derived CDR1 and CDR2 are MNHEY and SVGAGI. The CDR3 DNA reads TGTGTCAGCAGCGGAGGGAGGGGGAACACTGAAGCTTTCTTT. This sequence encodes CVSSGGRGNTEAFF.

This clonotype has at least ten counts. The chain is built from TRBV5-1 and TRBJ2-4, with D unresolved. Between the trimmed V and J ends, which lost 1 base and 0 bases, there was a span of 11 bases. The CDR3 has 16 amino acids. The germline gives CDR1 SGHRS, CDR2 YFSETQ. CDR3 coding DNA: TGCGCCAGCAGCTTGACATCTGCCTTAGCCAAAAACATTCAGTACTTC. Translating gives CASSLTSALAKNIQYF. The variable domain in full, with the rest retrieved from reference TRBV5-1 and TRBJ2-4, is KAGVTQTPRYLIKTRGQQVTLSCSPISGHRSVSWYQQTPGQGLQFLFEYFSETQRNKGNFPGRFSGRQFSNSRSEMNVSTLELGDSALYLCASSLTSALAKNIQYFGAGTRLSVL.